This record covers a single TCR beta chain. The target antigen is unknown. These data belong to a study of shared clonotypes between healthy human individuals. Overall study: The study used three CD4 naive, three CD4 memory, two CD8 naive and one CD8 memory plate per donor.

CDR3 size: 14 residues. The junction had 7 bases not matched to a gene; V was cut back by 11 bases and J by 2 bases. Germline loops: CDR1 SGHNT, CDR2 YENEEA. The study's findings and limits: A few donors showed sharing of approximately 5% of naive CD4 clonotypes.

TCRdb's table, derived via immunoSEQ multiplex PCR, lists solely in-frame clones and lacks some. The table has 2 million to 2.5 million clones, approximately 94% seen once. V is TRBV11-3 and J is TRBJ2-3; 10 nucleotides line up with TRBD2. This receptor was taken from a man between 18 and 35 years old in good health. Sequenced: naive CD4+ T cells sorted from blood. Noted subset: CD45RA+ positively selected. The CDR3 protein is CASSSGGATDTQYF. CDR3 bases: TGTGCCTCATCAAGCGGGGGGGCCACAGATACGCAGTATTTT.